The 13 T cell receptor beta chains below all came from one sample that was sequenced in a study of blood T cell repertoires in COVID-19. Assay: immunoSEQ multiplex PCR; the TCRdb copy retains only in-frame clones and omits some. The repertoire holds about 130,000 clones, with roughly 85% as singletons. The specimen sequenced was peripheral blood. The receptors shown here come from a human donor in a cohort sampled during active COVID-19.

V is TRBV5-4 and J is TRBJ1-6, with a tentative D call TRBD1 (6 bases). V was clipped by 0 bases and J by 10 bases, with 17 bases between them. CDR1 and CDR2 from the germline V gene are SGHNT and YYREEE (reference sequence). The CDR3 loop spans 16 amino acids. As DNA, the CDR3 is TGTGCCAGCAGCTTGGCCGAACAGGGTCATCGGTCACCCCTCCACTTT. This codes for CASSLAEQGHRSPLHF.

This rearrangement joins TRBV23-1 to TRBJ2-7, with TRBD1 matching 8 bases. TRBV23-1 is annotated as an ORF whose role is uncertain. The CDR3 runs 9 residues. CDR3 nucleotide sequence: TGCGCCAGCCGGACAGGGAGGTTCGTC. Protein sequence: CASRTGRFV.

The V and J genes are TRBV6-2 or TRBV6-3 and TRBJ1-2; D not certain. The CDR3 length is 13 residues. V lost 2 bases and J 6 bases, leaving 10 bases between the germline ends. Germline assignment: CDR1 MNHEY and CDR2 SVGEGT. DNA for the CDR3: TGTGCCAGCAGTTACCTCGGAGGGAATGGCTACACCTTC. It yields the protein CASSYLGGNGYTF.

The chain combines TRBV5-1 with TRBJ2-5, with 7 bases that match TRBD1. Germline V gene lookup returns CDR1 SGHRS and CDR2 YFSETQ. This CDR3 spans 14 amino acids. Germline trimming cut 3 bases from V and 5 bases from J; bases unmatched to any gene: 7. In nucleotides, the CDR3 is TGCGCCAGCAGCTCAGGACAGGTCGGGGAGACCCAGTACTTC. It specifies CASSSGQVGETQYF.

This sequence joins TRBV28 and TRBJ1-1; 9 positions agree with TRBD1. This CDR3 spans 17 amino acids. Germline CDR1 is MDHEN and CDR2 is SYDVKM. V was clipped by 4 bases and J by 0 bases; unmatched bases: 9. CDR3 sequence (DNA): TGTGCCAGCAGTTCCCCAGGACAGGGGTCTCTGAACACTGAAGCTTTCTTT. Encoded protein: CASSSPGQGSLNTEAFF.

V is TRBV30 and J is TRBJ1-5; D not resolved. The CDR3 is 15 residues long. V was pared by 0 bases and J by 6 bases, with 15 bases between. The V gene's germline CDR1 is GTSNPN and CDR2 SVGIG (reference sequence). CDR3 in DNA: TGTGCCTGGAGTGTTCCGGGGTTTGGTGGTCAGCCCCAGCATTTT. It encodes CAWSVPGFGGQPQHF.

CDR3 amino acids: CSAWTSGLFYF. The CDR3 nucleotides read TGCAGCGCATGGACTAGCGGACTCTTCTACTTC. V gene TRBV29-1 combines with J gene TRBJ2-5, with 10 nucleotides matching TRBD2. V shed 7 bases and J 14 bases; nucleotides not matched to a gene: 10. The CDR3 loop spans 11 amino acids. Germline V gene lookup returns CDR1 SQVTM and CDR2 ANQGSEA.

The gene calls are TRBV14 and TRBJ2-1; perhaps TRBD1 as D (6 bases). The CDR3 extends over 15 amino acids. CDR1 and CDR2 from the germline V gene are SGHDN and FVKESK. Deletions cut 0 bases from V and 0 bases from J, with 6 bases between. CDR3 nucleotide sequence: TGTGCCAGCAGCCAAGACAGGGGCTCCTACAATGAGCAGTTCTTC. It encodes CASSQDRGSYNEQFF.

This clone has a single count. This chain uses TRBV2 with TRBJ2-7; TRBD2 matches 7 bases. V shed 9 bases, J shed 9 bases, and the junction held 2 bases outside the gene matches. Germline CDR1 and CDR2: SNHLY and FYNNEI. This CDR3 spans 9 amino acids. The CDR3 here is CARLAGQYV. CDR3 DNA: TGTGCCAGATTAGCGGGGCAGTACGTC.

The chain uses TRBV2 and TRBJ1-6, with D tentatively TRBD1 (5 bases). V was cut by 1 base and J by 6 bases, with 13 bases left in between. This CDR3 has 16 residues. From germline, CDR1 is SNHLY and CDR2 FYNNEI. The CDR3 sequence: CASSEGRQNPNSPLHF. The CDR3 coding sequence is TGTGCCAGCAGTGAAGGCCGACAGAACCCTAATTCACCCCTCCACTTT.

CDR3 nucleotide sequence: TGTGCCAGCAGCACGGACAGTTTGAACACTGAAGCTTTCTTT. Translated: CASSTDSLNTEAFF. This chain links TRBV9 with TRBJ1-1; weak D call: TRBD1 (6 bases). Germline V gene sequence: CDR1 SGDLS, CDR2 YYNGEE. V was pared by 4 bases and J by 0 bases, with 10 bases between. This CDR3 is 14 amino acids long.

The chain employs TRBV27 and TRBJ2-3, with 10 nucleotides matching TRBD2. Germline CDR1 and CDR2: MNHEY and SMNVEV (reference sequence). V trimming: 6 bases; J trimming: 4 bases; junction bases outside the gene matches: 4. This CDR3 has 14 amino acids. CDR3 in DNA: TGTGCCAGCAGCATTAGCGGGGGGTCAGATACGCAGTATTTT. This gives the protein CASSISGGSDTQYF.

V usage is TRBV7-9 and J usage is TRBJ2-5; tentative D call: TRBD2 (5 bases). CDR1 and CDR2 (germline): SEHNR, FQNEAQ (reference sequence). This CDR3 is 15 amino acids long. Trimming removed 5 bases from V and 0 bases from J, with 13 bases in between. Here the CDR3 reads CASSPILRDQETQYF. The CDR3 bases are TGTGCCAGCAGCCCCATCTTGCGGGACCAAGAGACCCAGTACTTC.